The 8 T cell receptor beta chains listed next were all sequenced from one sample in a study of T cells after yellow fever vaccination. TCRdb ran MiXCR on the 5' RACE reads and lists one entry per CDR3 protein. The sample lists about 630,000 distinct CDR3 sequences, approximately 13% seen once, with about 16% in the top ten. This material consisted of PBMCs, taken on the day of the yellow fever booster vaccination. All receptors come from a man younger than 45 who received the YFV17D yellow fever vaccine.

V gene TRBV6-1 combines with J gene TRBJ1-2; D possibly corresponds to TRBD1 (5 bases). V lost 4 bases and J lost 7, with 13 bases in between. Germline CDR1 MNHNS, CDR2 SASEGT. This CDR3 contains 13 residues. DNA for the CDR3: TGTGCCAGCAGTGCAGGGTCGGTGTTTGGCTACACCTTC. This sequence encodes CASSAGSVFGYTF.

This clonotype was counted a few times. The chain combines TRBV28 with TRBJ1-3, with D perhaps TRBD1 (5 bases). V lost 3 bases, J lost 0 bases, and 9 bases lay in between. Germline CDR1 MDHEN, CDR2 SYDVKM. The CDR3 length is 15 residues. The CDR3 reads CASSLEGTSGNTIYF. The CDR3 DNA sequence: TGTGCCAGCAGTTTGGAAGGGACCTCTGGAAACACCATATATTTT.

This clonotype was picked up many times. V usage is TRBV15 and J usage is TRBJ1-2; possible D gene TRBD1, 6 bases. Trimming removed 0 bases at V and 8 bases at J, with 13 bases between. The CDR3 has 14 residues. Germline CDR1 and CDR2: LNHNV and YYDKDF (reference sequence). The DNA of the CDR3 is TGTGCCACCAGCAGAGACCCGGGGGCAAGAGGCTACACCTTC. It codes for CATSRDPGARGYTF.

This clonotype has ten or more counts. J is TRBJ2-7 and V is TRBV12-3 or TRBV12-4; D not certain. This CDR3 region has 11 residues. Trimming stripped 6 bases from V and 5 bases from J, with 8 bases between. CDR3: CASSLGHEQYF. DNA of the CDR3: TGTGCCAGCAGCCTGGGCCACGAGCAGTACTTC.

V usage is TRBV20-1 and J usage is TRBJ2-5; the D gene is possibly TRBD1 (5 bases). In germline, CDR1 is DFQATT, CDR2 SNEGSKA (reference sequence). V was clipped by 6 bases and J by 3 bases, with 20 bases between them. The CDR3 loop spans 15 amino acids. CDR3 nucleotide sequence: TGCAGTGCAGGGGTCTACGACCTGGGGAAAGAGACCCAGTACTTC. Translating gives CSAGVYDLGKETQYF.

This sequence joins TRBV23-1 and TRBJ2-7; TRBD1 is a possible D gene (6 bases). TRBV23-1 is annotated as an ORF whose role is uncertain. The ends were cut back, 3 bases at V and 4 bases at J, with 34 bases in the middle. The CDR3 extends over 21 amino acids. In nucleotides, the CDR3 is TGCGCCAGCAGTCAGGACCCGATATCACGTAAGACAGGCCCTGAAGGTTACGAGCAGTACTTC. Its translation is CASSQDPISRKTGPEGYEQYF.

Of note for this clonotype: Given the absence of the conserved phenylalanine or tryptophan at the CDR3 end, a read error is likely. CDR3 residues: CAISESGRGPGTSAYEQYY. The DNA for the CDR3 is TGTGCCATCAGTGAGTCAGGCAGGGGGCCCGGGACTAGCGCTTACGAGCAGTACTAC. V usage is TRBV10-3 and J usage is TRBJ2-7; 10 positions agree with TRBD2. The CDR3 has 19 residues. V was pared by 0 bases and J by 4 bases, with 15 bases of the junction left unmatched. The V gene's germline CDR1 is ENHRY and CDR2 SYGVKD.

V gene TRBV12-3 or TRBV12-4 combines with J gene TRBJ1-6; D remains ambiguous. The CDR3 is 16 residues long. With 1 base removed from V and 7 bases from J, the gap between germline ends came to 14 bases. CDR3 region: CASSLDGPPTNSPLHF. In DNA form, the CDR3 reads TGTGCCAGCAGTTTAGACGGACCCCCTACAAATTCACCCCTCCACTTT.